The 10 T cell receptor beta chains given below trace back to one sample, sequenced in a study of T cell responses to AZD1222 COVID-19 vaccine. Assay: immunoSEQ multiplex PCR; the TCRdb copy retains only in-frame clones and omits some. The sample contains 120,000 to 150,000 clones, approximately 85% of which appear only once. The sample consisted of peripheral blood, taken 28 days after the second dose of the MenACWY control vaccine. The receptor source for this set is an adult who received the MenACWY meningococcal vaccine as a control.

The chain combines TRBV7-2 with TRBJ1-1; 7 bases match TRBD1. This CDR3 comprises 14 residues. The germline gives CDR1 SGHTA, CDR2 FQGNSA. V trimming: 2 bases; J trimming: 1 base; junction bases outside the gene matches: 1. The chain's CDR3 is CASSLPGGNTEAFF. As DNA, the CDR3 is TGTGCCAGCAGCTTACCAGGGGGGAACACTGAAGCTTTCTTT.

The gene calls are TRBV7-2 and TRBJ1-2, with D possibly TRBD1 on 6 matching bases. Looked up from germline, CDR1 is SGHTA and CDR2 is FQGNSA. Trimming took 3 bases from V and 0 from J, leaving 11 bases between them. This CDR3 comprises 15 residues. CDR3 in DNA: TGTGCCAGCAGCTTTACGACAGGAGCTAACTATGGCTACACCTTC. Amino acids: CASSFTTGANYGYTF.

This clone was seen a handful of times. The V call is TRBV20-1, the J call TRBJ1-3; weak D call: TRBD1 (6 bases). Germline V gene data show CDR1 as DFQATT and CDR2 as SNEGSKA (reference sequence). The CDR3 has 13 amino acids. V lost 3 bases, J lost 4 bases, and 10 bases lay in between. The CDR3 DNA reads TGCAGTGCTAGTTGGCAGGGGGGAAACACCATATATTTT. Its translation: CSASWQGGNTIYF.

The sample holds one count of this clone. The V call is TRBV15, the J call TRBJ2-3; 12 bases are a match to TRBD2. This CDR3 contains 15 residues. CDR1 is LNHNV and CDR2 is YYDKDF in the germline V gene (reference sequence). With 4 bases clipped from V and 4 bases from J, the junction kept 3 bases outside the gene matches. The chain's CDR3 is CATSTRLAGADTQYF. In nucleotides, the CDR3 is TGTGCCACCAGCACCCGACTAGCGGGAGCAGATACGCAGTATTTT.

The gene calls are TRBV5-1 and TRBJ2-2, with D tentatively TRBD1 or TRBD2 (5 bases each). The CDR3 has 11 residues. Germline V gives CDR1 SGHRS, CDR2 YFSETQ. V was shortened by 7 bases and J by 10 bases, with 11 bases between the two germline ends. The CDR3 coding sequence is TGCGCCAGCGTTGAGGGGAAGGAGCTGTTTTTT. The encoded protein is CASVEGKELFF.

V gene TRBV19 combines with J gene TRBJ2-1; possible D gene TRBD1, 5 bases. Trimming removed 3 bases at V and 1 base at J, with 16 bases between. Germline loops: CDR1 LNHDA, CDR2 SQIVND (reference sequence). The CDR3 contains 17 residues. Here the CDR3 DNA reads TGTGCCAGTAGTATGTCTGGCGTGGCAGGGTCCTACAATGAGCAGTTCTTC. Protein product: CASSMSGVAGSYNEQFF.

This rearrangement joins TRBV7-2 to TRBJ2-5; D may be TRBD1 (5 bases). The V end was cut by 5 bases, the J end by 5 bases, with 15 bases between. Germline CDR1 is SGHTA and CDR2 is FQGNSA. The CDR3 contains 14 residues. CDR3 nucleotide sequence: TGTGCCAGCAGCAGCAGGGCTCTGGGTGAGACCCAGTACTTC. Encoded protein: CASSSRALGETQYF.

V is TRBV10-3 and J is TRBJ1-3; no definite D call. The CDR3 runs 13 residues. The V gene lost 1 base and the J gene lost 7 bases, with 8 bases spanning the gap. Germline V lookup: CDR1 ENHRY, CDR2 SYGVKD. The CDR3 nucleotides are TGTGCCATCAGTGAGTTCGTGGGGAACACCATATATTTT. Its protein is CAISEFVGNTIYF.

The rearrangement joins TRBV27 to TRBJ2-7, with 8 bases that match TRBD1. V was clipped by 4 bases and J by 6 bases; unmatched bases: 17. The CDR3 extends over 17 amino acids. CDR1 is MNHEY, CDR2 SMNVEV, per germline (reference sequence). The CDR3 region is CASSSTRQGRSLSEQYF. DNA for the CDR3: TGTGCCAGCAGTTCAACCCGACAGGGGCGATCCCTAAGCGAGCAGTACTTC.

For the CDR3, the DNA is TGTGCCAGTAGTCCCAGTGGGAGACGCACAGATACGCAGTATTTT. This sequence encodes CASSPSGRRTDTQYF. The rearrangement uses TRBV19 and TRBJ2-3, with D possibly being TRBD2 (5 bases). Germline CDR1 LNHDA, CDR2 SQIVND (reference sequence). This CDR3 is 15 amino acids long. The ends were cut back, 5 bases at V and 1 base at J, with 13 bases in the middle.